The present TCR beta chain was sequenced within a study of T cell responses to AZD1222 COVID-19 vaccine. Findings and caveats of the study: A rise in Spike-specific TCR breadth and depth followed two AZD1222 doses. It was only after the peak T cell response that any repertoires were sampled. Reports indicate that nearly half of spike-specific TCRs are directed at unmutated variant regions. The donor group comprised mostly white British people and more females; the analysis possibly underestimated clonal diversity.

Of note for this clone: The target antigen is unknown.

Libraries were prepared by immunoSEQ multiplex PCR; TCRdb keeps only in-frame clonotypes and omits some of them. This sample has 100,000 to 150,000 clones, with around 92% found just once. The sample here was peripheral blood, taken 28 days after the second AZD1222 dose. The sequence was collected from an adult who received the AZD1222 COVID-19 vaccine.

CDR3 DNA sequence: TGTGCCAGCAGCCCAGGACAGGGAGGGTACGAGCAGTACTTC. Its translation: CASSPGQGGYEQYF. The chain carries TRBV7-9 and TRBJ2-7; D may be TRBD1 (8 bases). The V and J ends lost 5 bases and 4 bases respectively, with 15 bases between them. The CDR3 is 14 residues long. Germline CDR1 is SEHNR and CDR2 is FQNEAQ (reference sequence).